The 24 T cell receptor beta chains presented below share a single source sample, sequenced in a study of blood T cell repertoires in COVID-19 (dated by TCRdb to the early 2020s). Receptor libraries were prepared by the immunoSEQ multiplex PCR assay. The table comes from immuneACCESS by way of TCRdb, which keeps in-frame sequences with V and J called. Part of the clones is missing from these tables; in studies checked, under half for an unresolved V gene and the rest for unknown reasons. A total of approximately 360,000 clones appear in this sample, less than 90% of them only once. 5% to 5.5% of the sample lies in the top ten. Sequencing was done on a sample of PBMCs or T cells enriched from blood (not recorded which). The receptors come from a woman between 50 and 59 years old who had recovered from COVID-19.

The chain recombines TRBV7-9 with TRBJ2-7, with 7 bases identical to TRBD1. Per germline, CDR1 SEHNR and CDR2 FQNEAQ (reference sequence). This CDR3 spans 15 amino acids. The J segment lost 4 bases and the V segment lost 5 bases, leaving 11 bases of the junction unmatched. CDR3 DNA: TGTGCCAGCAGCCACGAACGACAGGGACCGTACGAGCAGTACTTC. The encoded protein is CASSHERQGPYEQYF.

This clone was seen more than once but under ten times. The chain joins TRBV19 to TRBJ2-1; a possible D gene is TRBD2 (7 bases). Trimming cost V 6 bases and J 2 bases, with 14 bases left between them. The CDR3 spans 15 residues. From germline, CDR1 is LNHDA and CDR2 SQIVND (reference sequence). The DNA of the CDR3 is TGTGCCAGTAGCGACACAGGGAGGGCCTACAATGAGCAGTTCTTC. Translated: CASSDTGRAYNEQFF.

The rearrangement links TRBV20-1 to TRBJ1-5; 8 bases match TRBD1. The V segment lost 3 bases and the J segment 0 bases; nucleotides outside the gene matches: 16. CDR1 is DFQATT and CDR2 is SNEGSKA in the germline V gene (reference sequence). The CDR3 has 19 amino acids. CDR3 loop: CSASPGPGQDSYSNQPQHF. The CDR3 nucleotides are TGCAGTGCTAGTCCGGGACCGGGACAGGACTCGTATAGCAATCAGCCCCAGCATTTT.

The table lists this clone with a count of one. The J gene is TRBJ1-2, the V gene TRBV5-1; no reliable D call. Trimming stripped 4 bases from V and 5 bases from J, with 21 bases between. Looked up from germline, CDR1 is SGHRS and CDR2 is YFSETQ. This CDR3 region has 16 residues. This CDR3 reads CASSPDVGRDPYGYTF. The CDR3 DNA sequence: TGCGCCAGCAGCCCCGATGTGGGTCGGGATCCTTATGGCTACACCTTC.

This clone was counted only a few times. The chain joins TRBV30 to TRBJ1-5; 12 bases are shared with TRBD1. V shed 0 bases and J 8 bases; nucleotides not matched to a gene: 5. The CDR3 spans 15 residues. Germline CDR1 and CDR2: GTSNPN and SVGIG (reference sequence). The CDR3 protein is CAWSVRDRGREPQHF. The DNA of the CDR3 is TGTGCCTGGAGTGTTAGGGACAGGGGGCGGGAGCCCCAGCATTTT. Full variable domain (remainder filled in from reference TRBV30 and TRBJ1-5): SQTIHQWPATLVQPVGSPLSLECTVEGTSNPNLYWYRQAAGRGLQLLFYSVGIGQISSEVPQNLSASRPQDRQFILSSKKLLLSDSGFYLCAWSVRDRGREPQHFGDGTRLSIL.

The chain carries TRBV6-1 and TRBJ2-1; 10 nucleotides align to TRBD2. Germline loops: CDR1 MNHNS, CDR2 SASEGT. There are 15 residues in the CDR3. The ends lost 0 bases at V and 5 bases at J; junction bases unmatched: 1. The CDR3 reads CASSEAGLADNEQFF. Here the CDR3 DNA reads TGTGCCAGCAGTGAAGCTGGACTAGCGGACAATGAGCAGTTCTTC.

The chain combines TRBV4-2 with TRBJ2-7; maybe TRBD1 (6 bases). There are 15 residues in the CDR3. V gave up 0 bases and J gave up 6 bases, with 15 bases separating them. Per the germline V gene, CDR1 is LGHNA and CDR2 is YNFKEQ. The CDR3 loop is CASSQESTGRTEQYF. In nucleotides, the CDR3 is TGTGCCAGCAGCCAAGAATCGACAGGTAGAACCGAGCAGTACTTC.

The CDR3 loop reads CASSKVEKGRDYQPQHF. Here the CDR3 DNA reads TGTGCCAGCAGCAAAGTGGAAAAGGGCAGGGATTATCAGCCCCAGCATTTT. The gene calls are TRBV21-1 and TRBJ1-5; TRBD1 is the table's D call and was not checked against the DNA. TRBV21-1 is termed a pseudogene. This CDR3 contains 17 residues.

The CDR3 DNA sequence: TGTGCCAGCAGCCAATTGTCGGAGCAGTACTTC. Its translation: CASSQLSEQYF. V and J are TRBV3-1 (or the pseudogene TRBV3-2) and TRBJ2-7; D gene uncertain. The CDR3 contains 11 residues. CDR1 LGHDT and CDR2 YNNKEL come from the germline V gene (reference sequence). The germline V and J ends were trimmed by 2 bases and 7 bases, with 6 bases remaining between them.

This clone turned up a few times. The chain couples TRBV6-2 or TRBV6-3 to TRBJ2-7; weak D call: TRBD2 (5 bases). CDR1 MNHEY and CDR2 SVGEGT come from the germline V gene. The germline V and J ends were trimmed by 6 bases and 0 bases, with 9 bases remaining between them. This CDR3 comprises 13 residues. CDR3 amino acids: CASSRSGSYEQYF. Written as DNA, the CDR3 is TGTGCCAGCAGCCGAAGCGGCTCCTACGAGCAGTACTTC.

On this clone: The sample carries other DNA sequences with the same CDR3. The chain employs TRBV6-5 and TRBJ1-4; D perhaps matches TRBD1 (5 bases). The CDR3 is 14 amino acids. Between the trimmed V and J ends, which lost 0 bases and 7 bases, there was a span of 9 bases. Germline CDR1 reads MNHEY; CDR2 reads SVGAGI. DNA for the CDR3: TGTGCCAGCAGTTACTCGAGGGGAGGTGAAAAACTGTTTTTT. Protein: CASSYSRGGEKLFF.

The CDR3 region has the DNA TGCGCCAGCAGTGGGGGGCCCGTGAGGGGAGAATCACCCCTCCACTTT. Residues: CASSGGPVRGESPLHF. The chain combines TRBV10-2 with TRBJ1-6; possibly TRBD1 for D (6 bases). This CDR3 is built from 16 residues. V was pared by 4 bases and J by 10 bases, with 20 bases between. The germline gives CDR1 WSHSY, CDR2 SAAADI.

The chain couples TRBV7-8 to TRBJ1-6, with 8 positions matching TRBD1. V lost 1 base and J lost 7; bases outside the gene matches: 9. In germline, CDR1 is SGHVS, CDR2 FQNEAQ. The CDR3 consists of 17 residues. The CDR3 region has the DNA TGTGCCAGCAGCTTAGTGGACCCAGGGGGCCGGAATTCACCCCTCCACTTT. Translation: CASSLVDPGGRNSPLHF.

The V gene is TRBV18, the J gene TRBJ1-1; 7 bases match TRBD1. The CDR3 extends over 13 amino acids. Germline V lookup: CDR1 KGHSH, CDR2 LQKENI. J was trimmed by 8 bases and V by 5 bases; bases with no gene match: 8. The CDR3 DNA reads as TGTGCCAGCTCAGCTAGGGACAGTGGGGAAGCTTTCTTT. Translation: CASSARDSGEAFF. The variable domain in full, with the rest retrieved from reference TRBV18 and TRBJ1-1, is NAGVMQNPRHLVRRRGQEARLRCSPMKGHSHVYWYRQLPEEGLKFMVYLQKENIIDESGMPKERFSAEFPKEGPSILRIQQVVRGDSAAYFCASSARDSGEAFFGQGTRLTVV.

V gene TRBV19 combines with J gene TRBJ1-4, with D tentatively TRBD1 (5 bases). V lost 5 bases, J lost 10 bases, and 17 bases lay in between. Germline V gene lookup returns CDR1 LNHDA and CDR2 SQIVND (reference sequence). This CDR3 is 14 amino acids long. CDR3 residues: CASSDGAAGSKLFF. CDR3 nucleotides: TGTGCCAGTAGTGATGGGGCAGCCGGATCAAAACTGTTTTTT.

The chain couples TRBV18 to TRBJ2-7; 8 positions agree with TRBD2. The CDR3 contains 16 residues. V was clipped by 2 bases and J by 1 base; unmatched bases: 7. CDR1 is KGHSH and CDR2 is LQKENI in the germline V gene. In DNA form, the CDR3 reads TGTGCCAGCTCACCAAGACCCAGCGGGGGATCCTACGAGCAGTACTTC. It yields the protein CASSPRPSGGSYEQYF.

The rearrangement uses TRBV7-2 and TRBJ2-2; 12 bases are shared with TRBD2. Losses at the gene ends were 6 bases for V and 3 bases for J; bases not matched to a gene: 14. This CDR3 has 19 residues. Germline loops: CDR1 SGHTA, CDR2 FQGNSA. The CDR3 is CASRARVTGLAGYTGELFF. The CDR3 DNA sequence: TGTGCCAGCAGGGCTCGTGTGACAGGACTAGCGGGATACACCGGGGAGCTGTTTTTT. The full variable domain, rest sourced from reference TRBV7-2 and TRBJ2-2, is GAGVSQSPSNKVTEKGKDVELRCDPISGHTALYWYRQSLGQGLEFLIYFQGNSAPDKSGLPSDRFSAERTGGSVSTLTIQRTQQEDSAVYLCASRARVTGLAGYTGELFFGEGSRLTVL.

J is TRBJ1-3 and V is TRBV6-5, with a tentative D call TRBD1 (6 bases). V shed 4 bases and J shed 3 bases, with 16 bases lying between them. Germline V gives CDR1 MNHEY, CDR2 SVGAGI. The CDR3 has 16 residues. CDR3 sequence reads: CASSWGQGVRGNTIYF. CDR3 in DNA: TGTGCCAGCAGTTGGGGGCAGGGCGTCCGTGGAAACACCATATATTTT.

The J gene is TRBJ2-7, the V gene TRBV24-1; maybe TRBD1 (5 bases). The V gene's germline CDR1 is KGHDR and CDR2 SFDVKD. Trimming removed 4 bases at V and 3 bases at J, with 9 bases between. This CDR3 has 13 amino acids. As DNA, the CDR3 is TGTGCCACCAGTGACACAGACAGCTACGAGCAGTACTTC. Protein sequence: CATSDTDSYEQYF.

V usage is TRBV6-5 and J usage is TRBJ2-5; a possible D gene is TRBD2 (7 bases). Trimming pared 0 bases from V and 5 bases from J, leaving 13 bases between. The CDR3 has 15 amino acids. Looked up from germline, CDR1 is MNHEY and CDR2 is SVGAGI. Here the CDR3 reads CASSYSGGGGETQYF. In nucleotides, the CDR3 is TGTGCCAGCAGTTACTCTGGGGGGGGCGGGGAGACCCAGTACTTC.

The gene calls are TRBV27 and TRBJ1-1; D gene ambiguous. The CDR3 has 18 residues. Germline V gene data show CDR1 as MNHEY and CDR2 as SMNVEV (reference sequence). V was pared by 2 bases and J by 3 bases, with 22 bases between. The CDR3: CASSLTPLWAPPDTEAFF. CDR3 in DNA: TGTGCCAGCAGTTTAACCCCCCTATGGGCACCACCAGACACTGAAGCTTTCTTT.

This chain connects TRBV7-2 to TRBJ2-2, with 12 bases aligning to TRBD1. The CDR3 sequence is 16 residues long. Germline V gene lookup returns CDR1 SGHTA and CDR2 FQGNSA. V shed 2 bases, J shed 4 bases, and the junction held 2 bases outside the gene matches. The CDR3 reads CASSLLGQGATGELFF. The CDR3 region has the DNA TGTGCCAGCAGCTTATTGGGACAGGGGGCCACCGGGGAGCTGTTTTTT.

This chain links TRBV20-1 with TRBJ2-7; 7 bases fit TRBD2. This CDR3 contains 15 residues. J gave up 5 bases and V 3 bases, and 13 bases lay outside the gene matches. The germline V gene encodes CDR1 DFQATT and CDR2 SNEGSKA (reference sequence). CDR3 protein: CSASGGDGDLHEQYF. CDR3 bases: TGCAGTGCTAGTGGGGGGGACGGGGATCTCCACGAGCAGTACTTC.

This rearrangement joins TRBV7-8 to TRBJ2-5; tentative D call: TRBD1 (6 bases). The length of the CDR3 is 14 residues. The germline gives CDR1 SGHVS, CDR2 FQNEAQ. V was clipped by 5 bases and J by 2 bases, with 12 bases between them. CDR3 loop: CASSQFRGQETQYF. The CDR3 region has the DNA TGTGCCAGCAGCCAATTCAGGGGACAAGAGACCCAGTACTTC. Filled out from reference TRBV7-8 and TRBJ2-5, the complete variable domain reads GAGVSQSPRYKVAKRGQDVALRCDPISGHVSLFWYQQALGQGPEFLTYFQNEAQLDKSGLPSDRFFAERPEGSVSTLKIQRTQQEDSAVYLCASSQFRGQETQYFGPGTRLLVL.